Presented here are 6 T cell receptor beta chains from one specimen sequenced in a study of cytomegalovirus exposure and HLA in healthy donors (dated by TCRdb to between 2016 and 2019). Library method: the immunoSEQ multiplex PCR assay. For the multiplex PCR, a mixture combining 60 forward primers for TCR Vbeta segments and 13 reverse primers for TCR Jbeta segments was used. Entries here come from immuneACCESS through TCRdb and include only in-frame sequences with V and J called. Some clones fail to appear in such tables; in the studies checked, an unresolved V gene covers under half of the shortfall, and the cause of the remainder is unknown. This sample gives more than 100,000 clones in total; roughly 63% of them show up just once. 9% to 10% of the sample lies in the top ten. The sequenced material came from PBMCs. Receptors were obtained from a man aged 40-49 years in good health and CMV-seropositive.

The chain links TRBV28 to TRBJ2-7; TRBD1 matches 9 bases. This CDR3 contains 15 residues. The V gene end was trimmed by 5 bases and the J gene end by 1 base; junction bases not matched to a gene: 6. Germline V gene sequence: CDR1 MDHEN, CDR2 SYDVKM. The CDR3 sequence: CASSDPGTGSYEQYF. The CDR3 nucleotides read TGTGCCAGCAGTGACCCCGGGACAGGGTCCTACGAGCAGTACTTC.

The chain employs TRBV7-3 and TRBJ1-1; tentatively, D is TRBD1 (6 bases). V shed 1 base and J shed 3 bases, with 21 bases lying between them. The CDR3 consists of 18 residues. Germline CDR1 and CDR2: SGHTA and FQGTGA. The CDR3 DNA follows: TGTGCCAGCAGCTTAATAACCGGCAGGGGCTGGCAAGACACTGAAGCTTTCTTT. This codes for CASSLITGRGWQDTEAFF.

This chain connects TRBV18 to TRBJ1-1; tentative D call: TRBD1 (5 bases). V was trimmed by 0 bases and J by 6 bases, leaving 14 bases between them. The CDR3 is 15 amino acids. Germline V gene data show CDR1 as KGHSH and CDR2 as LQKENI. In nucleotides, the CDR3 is TGTGCCAGCTCACCACCAGCAACGAGCAGGGCTGAAGCTTTCTTT. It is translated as CASSPPATSRAEAFF.

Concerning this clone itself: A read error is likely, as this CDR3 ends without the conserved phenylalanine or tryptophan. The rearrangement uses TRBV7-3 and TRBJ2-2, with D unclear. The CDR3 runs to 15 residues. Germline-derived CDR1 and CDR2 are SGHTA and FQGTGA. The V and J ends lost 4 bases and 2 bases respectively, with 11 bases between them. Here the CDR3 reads CASSSRASNTGELFL. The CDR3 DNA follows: TGTGCCAGCAGCTCCCGGGCCTCCAACACCGGGGAGCTGTTTCTT.

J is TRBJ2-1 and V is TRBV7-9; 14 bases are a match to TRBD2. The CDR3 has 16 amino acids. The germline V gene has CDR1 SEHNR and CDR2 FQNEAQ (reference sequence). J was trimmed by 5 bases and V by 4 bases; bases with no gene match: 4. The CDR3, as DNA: TGTGCCAGCAGCTCGACTAGCGGGAGGGAGAACAATGAGCAGTTCTTC. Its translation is CASSSTSGRENNEQFF.

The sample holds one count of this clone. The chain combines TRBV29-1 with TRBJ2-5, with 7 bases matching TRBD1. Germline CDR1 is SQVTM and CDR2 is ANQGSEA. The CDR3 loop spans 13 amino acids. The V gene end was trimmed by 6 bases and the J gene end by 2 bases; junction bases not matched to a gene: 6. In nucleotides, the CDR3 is TGCAGCGTACCTGACAGGGCTCAAGAGACCCAGTACTTC. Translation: CSVPDRAQETQYF.